This T cell receptor (beta chain) was found in a study of blood T cell repertoires in COVID-19. Whole-study context: COVID-19 samples from acute and convalescent phases originated in the United States, Italy and Spain. Nucleic acid was either cDNA or gDNA, and it came from T cells, B-cell-depleted T cells, or PBMCs.

In the authors' workflow: Using reference gene primer amplification, nucleated cell counts were estimated. Some clones are missing from TCRdb's copy, which holds only in-frame ones; the method was immunoSEQ multiplex PCR. That table furnishes V, J and clone size, whereas the DNA furnished D and trimming. The repertoire has about 490,000 clones, over 75% of them found once; the top ten carry about 3.2%. CDR1 MNHEY and CDR2 SVGAGI come from the germline V gene. Trimming removed 4 bases from V and 7 bases from J; junction bases left unmatched: 5. This CDR3 comprises 14 residues. The V call is TRBV6-5, the J call TRBJ1-4, with 8 nucleotides matching TRBD1. The clonotype comes from a human donor in a cohort sampled during active COVID-19. Sequencing was done on a sample of peripheral blood. The CDR3 spells CASSSDREGEKLFF. CDR3 DNA: TGTGCCAGCAGTTCGGACAGGGAGGGTGAAAAACTGTTTTTT.